This entry lists 16 T cell receptor beta chains sequenced from one sample in a study of shared clonotypes between healthy human individuals. TCRdb's table, derived via immunoSEQ multiplex PCR, lists solely in-frame clones and lacks some. The table has approximately 600,000 clones, 90% to 95% seen once. Cells designated naive CD8 were CD45RO-negative and were positively selected for CCR7, with terminally differentiated effector memory CD45RA+ cells excluded. The material sequenced was naive CD8+ T cells sorted from blood. The receptors were sampled from a woman aged 25 to 39 in good health.

J is TRBJ2-3 and V is TRBV7-2; D is tentatively TRBD1 or TRBD2 (5 bases each). This CDR3 contains 15 residues. V lost 4 bases and J lost 0, with 11 bases in between. CDR1 is SGHTA, CDR2 FQGNSA, per germline. CDR3 in DNA: TGTGCCAGCAGCTATGGGACGGGAAGCACAGATACGCAGTATTTT. This translates into CASSYGTGSTDTQYF.

Regarding this clone: This sample also contains other DNA sequences that code for the same CDR3. The V gene is TRBV27, the J gene TRBJ2-7; possibly TRBD1 for D (6 bases). The CDR3 spans 13 residues. Germline V gene sequence: CDR1 MNHEY, CDR2 SMNVEV (reference sequence). V dropped 4 bases and J dropped 5 bases, with 12 bases sitting between them. CDR3 amino acids: CASSSLGGNEQYF. CDR3 DNA: TGTGCCAGCAGTTCCCTTGGGGGCAACGAGCAGTACTTC.

The count of this clone is one. The chain joins TRBV13 to TRBJ2-2; D is undetermined. Germline CDR1 reads PRHDT; CDR2 reads FYEKMQ (reference sequence). This CDR3 region has 13 residues. The V end lost 4 bases, the J end lost 5 bases, and 8 bases lay between the germline ends. CDR3 region: CASSSLGTGELFF. As DNA, the CDR3 is TGTGCCAGCAGCTCTCTCGGAACCGGGGAGCTGTTTTTT.

This sequence joins TRBV28 and TRBJ2-1, with TRBD1 identical over 7 bases. The CDR3 contains 13 residues. With V trimmed by 5 bases and J by 10 bases, 8 bases remained unmatched. CDR1 MDHEN and CDR2 SYDVKM come from the germline V gene. The CDR3 DNA reads TGTGCCAGCAGTCCGATACGACAGGGCGAGCAGTTCTTC. It specifies CASSPIRQGEQFF.

The rearrangement joins TRBV11-2 to TRBJ2-7; TRBD2 matches at 8 bases. This CDR3 contains 15 residues. In germline, CDR1 is SGHAT, CDR2 FQNNGV. J was trimmed by 4 bases and V by 1 base; bases with no gene match: 6. CDR3 nucleotide sequence: TGTGCCAGCAGCTTAGTAGCGGGACGCCGGTACGAGCAGTACTTC. It codes for CASSLVAGRRYEQYF.

The gene calls are TRBV5-4 and TRBJ2-5, with D maybe TRBD1 (6 bases). The assigned J gene may be wrong: the sequence end matches TRBJ2-7 better. From germline, CDR1 is SGHNT and CDR2 YYREEE (reference sequence). The CDR3 spans 13 residues. The CDR3 nucleotides are TGTGCCAGCAGCTCCCGGGACACCTACGAGCAGTACTTC. It specifies CASSSRDTYEQYF.

This clone was found once. This sequence joins TRBV7-8 and TRBJ2-5; 8 nucleotides line up with TRBD1. Trimming at V came to 4 bases and at J to 0 bases, leaving 10 bases not matched to a gene. Germline assignment: CDR1 SGHVS and CDR2 FQNEAQ. The CDR3 is made up of 17 amino acids. CDR3: CASSSTSGTGYQETQYF. In DNA form, the CDR3 reads TGTGCCAGCAGCTCCACCTCCGGGACAGGCTACCAAGAGACCCAGTACTTC.

The rearrangement uses TRBV28 and TRBJ2-2, with D possibly being TRBD1 or TRBD2 (6 bases each). This CDR3 is 14 amino acids long. Germline V lookup: CDR1 MDHEN, CDR2 SYDVKM. Trimming took off 3 bases at V and 6 bases at J, with 11 bases between the two ends. In DNA form, the CDR3 reads TGTGCCAGCAGTTTCATCGGGGGCGCCGGGGAGCTGTTTTTT. It is translated as CASSFIGGAGELFF.

The rearrangement links TRBV5-1 to TRBJ2-5; the match to TRBD2 covers 12 bases. CDR3 length: 15 amino acids. Trimming removed 4 bases from V and 2 bases from J; junction bases left unmatched: 3. The germline CDR1 and CDR2 sequences are SGHRS and YFSETQ. CDR3 in amino acids: CASSGGLAGQETQYF. CDR3 nucleotide sequence: TGCGCCAGCAGCGGGGGACTAGCGGGTCAAGAGACCCAGTACTTC.

The rearrangement joins TRBV14 to TRBJ2-1, with 10 positions matching TRBD2. V was pared by 1 base and J by 5 bases, with 14 bases of the junction left unmatched. The germline CDR1 and CDR2 sequences are SGHDN and FVKESK. The length of the CDR3 is 19 residues. The CDR3 reads CASSQGLVRLAGYNNEQFF. For the CDR3, the DNA is TGTGCCAGCAGCCAAGGCCTCGTGCGACTAGCGGGTTACAACAATGAGCAGTTCTTC.

This chain uses TRBV2 with TRBJ2-7, with D tentatively TRBD1 (6 bases). Trimming left V 6 bases short and J 3 bases short, with 12 bases between. The CDR3 is 13 residues long. Germline values: CDR1 SNHLY, CDR2 FYNNEI. In DNA, the CDR3 is TGTGCCAGCAGCCACCGGGACAACTACGAGCAGTACTTC. This gives the protein CASSHRDNYEQYF.

V usage is TRBV7-1 and J usage is TRBJ2-7; no firm D call. TRBV7-1 is flagged as an ORF with uncertain function. V was clipped by 4 bases and J by 1 base, with 8 bases between them. This CDR3 spans 13 amino acids. The CDR3, as DNA: TGTGCCAGCAGCTTCCTTGGGTCCTACGAGCAGTACTTC. It is translated as CASSFLGSYEQYF.

This chain's CDR3 is CATSSSSENYEQYF. CDR3 nucleotides: TGTGCCACCAGCAGCTCTAGCGAGAACTACGAGCAGTACTTC. V gene TRBV15 combines with J gene TRBJ2-7; a weak D match, TRBD2 (6 bases). Trimming stripped 3 bases from V and 3 bases from J, with 12 bases between. The V gene's germline CDR1 is LNHNV and CDR2 YYDKDF (reference sequence). CDR3 length equals 14 residues. Variable domain in full (rest from reference TRBV15 and TRBJ2-7): DAMVIQNPRYQVTQFGKPVTLSCSQTLNHNVMYWYQQKSSQAPKLLFHYYDKDFNNEADTPDNFQSRRPNTSFCFLDIRSPGLGDTAMYLCATSSSSENYEQYFGPGTRLTVT.

In nucleotides, the CDR3 is TGTGCCAGCACTTTCTACGGGACAGCACTCGTATGGACTGAAGCTTTCTTT. Translation: CASTFYGTALVWTEAFF. The rearrangement uses TRBV27 and TRBJ1-1; TRBD1 matches 7 bases. Per germline, CDR1 MNHEY and CDR2 SMNVEV (reference sequence). J lost 5 bases, V lost 7 bases, and 19 bases had no gene match. CDR3 length: 17 residues.

Worth noting for this clone: Other DNA sequences in the sample encode the same CDR3. The chain uses TRBV9 and TRBJ2-3; TRBD2 matches 10 bases. The germline gives CDR1 SGDLS, CDR2 YYNGEE. The CDR3 has 15 residues. The junction had 3 bases not matched to a gene; V was cut back by 4 bases and J by 1 base. The CDR3 bases are TGTGCCAGCAGCCCCGGGACTAGCGGCACAGATACGCAGTATTTT. Its protein is CASSPGTSGTDTQYF.

Regarding this clone: This CDR3 is also generated by other DNA sequences in the sample. This chain joins TRBV30 and TRBJ2-1; D not certain. Germline CDR1 reads GTSNPN; CDR2 reads SVGIG (reference sequence). With 0 bases removed from V and 1 base from J, the gap between germline ends came to 4 bases. The CDR3 is 13 amino acids. CDR3 DNA sequence: TGTGCCTGGAGTGTAGTTTCCTACAATGAGCAGTTCTTC. Amino acid sequence: CAWSVVSYNEQFF.